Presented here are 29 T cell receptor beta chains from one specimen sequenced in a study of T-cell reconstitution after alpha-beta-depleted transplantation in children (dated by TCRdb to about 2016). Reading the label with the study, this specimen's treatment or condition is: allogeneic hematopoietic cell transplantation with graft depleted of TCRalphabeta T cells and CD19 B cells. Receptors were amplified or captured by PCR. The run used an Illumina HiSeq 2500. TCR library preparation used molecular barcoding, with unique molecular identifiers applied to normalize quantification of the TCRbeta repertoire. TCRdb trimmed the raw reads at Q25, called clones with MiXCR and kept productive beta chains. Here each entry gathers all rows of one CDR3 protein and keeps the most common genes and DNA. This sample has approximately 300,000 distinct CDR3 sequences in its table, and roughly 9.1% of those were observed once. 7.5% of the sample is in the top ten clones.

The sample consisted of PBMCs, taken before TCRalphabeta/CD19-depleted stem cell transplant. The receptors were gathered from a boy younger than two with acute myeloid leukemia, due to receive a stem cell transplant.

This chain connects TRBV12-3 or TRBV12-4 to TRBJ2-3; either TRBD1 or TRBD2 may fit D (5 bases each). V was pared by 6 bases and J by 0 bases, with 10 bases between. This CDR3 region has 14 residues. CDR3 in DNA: TGTGCCAGCAGGGGGGACCTAAGCACAGATACGCAGTATTTT. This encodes CASRGDLSTDTQYF.

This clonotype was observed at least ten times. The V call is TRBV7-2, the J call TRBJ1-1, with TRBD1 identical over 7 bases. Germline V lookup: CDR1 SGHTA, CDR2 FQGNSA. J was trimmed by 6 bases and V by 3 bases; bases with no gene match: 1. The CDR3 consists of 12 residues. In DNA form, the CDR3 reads TGTGCCAGCAGCTTCGACAGGGCTGAAGCTTTCTTT. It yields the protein CASSFDRAEAFF. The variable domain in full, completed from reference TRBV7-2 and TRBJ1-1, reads GAGVSQSPSNKVTEKGKDVELRCDPISGHTALYWYRQSLGQGLEFLIYFQGNSAPDKSGLPSDRFSAERTGGSVSTLTIQRTQQEDSAVYLCASSFDRAEAFFGQGTRLTVV.

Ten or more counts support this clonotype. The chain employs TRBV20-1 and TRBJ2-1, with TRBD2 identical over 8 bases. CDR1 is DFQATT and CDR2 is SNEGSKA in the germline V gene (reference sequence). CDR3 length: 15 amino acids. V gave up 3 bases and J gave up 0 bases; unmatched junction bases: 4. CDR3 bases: TGCAGTGCTAGGCCCGGGACTAGCTCCTACAATGAGCAGTTCTTC. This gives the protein CSARPGTSSYNEQFF.

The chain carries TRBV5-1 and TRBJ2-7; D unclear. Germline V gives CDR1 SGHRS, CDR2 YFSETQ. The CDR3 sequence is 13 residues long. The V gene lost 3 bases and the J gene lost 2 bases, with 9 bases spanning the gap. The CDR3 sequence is CASSSTVTYEQYF. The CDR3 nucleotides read TGCGCCAGCAGCTCGACGGTTACCTACGAGCAGTACTTC.

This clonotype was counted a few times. DNA for the CDR3: TGTGCCAGCAGTTATGGACTCTGGAACACCGGGGAGCTGTTTTTT. This gives the protein CASSYGLWNTGELFF. V usage is TRBV28 and J usage is TRBJ2-2; perhaps TRBD2 as D (5 bases). V was shortened by 4 bases and J by 1 base, with 10 bases between the two germline ends. Germline V CDR1 and CDR2: MDHEN, SYDVKM. CDR3 length equals 15 residues.

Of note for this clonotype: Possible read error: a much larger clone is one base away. CDR3 in DNA: TGCAGTGCTAGCGGACTAGCGGGGGGATACAATGAGCAGTTCTTC. It specifies CSASGLAGGYNEQFF. V is TRBV20-1 and J is TRBJ2-1; 14 nucleotides agree with TRBD2. The CDR3 length is 15 residues. Trimming cost V 3 bases and J 4 bases; bases outside gene matches: 2. CDR1 and CDR2 from the germline V gene are DFQATT and SNEGSKA (reference sequence).

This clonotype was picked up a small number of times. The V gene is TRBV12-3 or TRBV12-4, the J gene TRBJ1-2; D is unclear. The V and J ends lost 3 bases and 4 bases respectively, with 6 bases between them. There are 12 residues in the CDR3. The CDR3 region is CASSLEFYGYTF. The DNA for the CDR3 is TGTGCCAGCAGTTTGGAGTTCTATGGCTACACCTTC.

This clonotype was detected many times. This CDR3 reads CAISLRDGSSYNEQFF. The CDR3 nucleotides are TGTGCCATCAGTCTAAGGGACGGTTCCTCCTACAATGAGCAGTTCTTC. This chain uses TRBV10-3 with TRBJ2-1; perhaps D is TRBD1 or TRBD2 (5 bases each). The CDR3 contains 16 residues. The germline V gene encodes CDR1 ENHRY and CDR2 SYGVKD. Between the trimmed V and J ends, which lost 5 bases and 0 bases, there was a span of 14 bases.

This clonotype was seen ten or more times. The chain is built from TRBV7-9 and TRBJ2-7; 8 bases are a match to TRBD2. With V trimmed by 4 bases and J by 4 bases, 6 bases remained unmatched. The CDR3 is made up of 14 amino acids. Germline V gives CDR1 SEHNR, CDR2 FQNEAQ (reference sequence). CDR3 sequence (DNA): TGTGCCAGCAGCTCATATCGGGAGGGTTACGAGCAGTACTTC. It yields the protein CASSSYREGYEQYF.

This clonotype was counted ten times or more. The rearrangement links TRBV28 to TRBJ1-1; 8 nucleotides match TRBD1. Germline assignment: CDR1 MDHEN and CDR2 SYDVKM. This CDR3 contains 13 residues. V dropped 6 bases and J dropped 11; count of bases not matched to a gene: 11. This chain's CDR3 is CASRSTGGVAAFF. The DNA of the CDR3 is TGTGCCAGCAGGTCTACAGGGGGAGTAGCTGCTTTCTTT.

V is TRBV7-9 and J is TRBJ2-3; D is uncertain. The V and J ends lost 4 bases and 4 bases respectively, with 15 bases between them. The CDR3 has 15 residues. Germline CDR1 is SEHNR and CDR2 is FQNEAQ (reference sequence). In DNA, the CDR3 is TGTGCCAGCAGCTCATCTCTGATAGGCGCAGATACGCAGTATTTT. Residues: CASSSSLIGADTQYF.

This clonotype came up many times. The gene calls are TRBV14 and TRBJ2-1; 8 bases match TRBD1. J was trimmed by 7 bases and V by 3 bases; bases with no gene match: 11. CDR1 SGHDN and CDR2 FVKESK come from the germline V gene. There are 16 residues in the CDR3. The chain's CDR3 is CASSQIDRGGKNEQFF. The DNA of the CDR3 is TGTGCCAGCAGCCAGATTGACAGGGGCGGAAAAAATGAGCAGTTCTTC.

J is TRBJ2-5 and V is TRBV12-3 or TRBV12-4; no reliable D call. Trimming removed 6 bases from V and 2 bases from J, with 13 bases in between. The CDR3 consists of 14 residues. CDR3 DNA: TGTGCCAGCAGCCATTCCGGGTATCAAGAGACCCAGTACTTC. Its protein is CASSHSGYQETQYF.

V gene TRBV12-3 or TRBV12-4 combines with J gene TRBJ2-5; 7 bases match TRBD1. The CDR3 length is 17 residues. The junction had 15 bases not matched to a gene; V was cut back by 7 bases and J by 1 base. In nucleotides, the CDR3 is TGTGCCAGCACCTCGGTGCAGGGGGTGGGGTCCCAAGAGACCCAGTACTTC. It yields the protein CASTSVQGVGSQETQYF.

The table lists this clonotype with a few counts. The CDR3 region is CASSLGAGVNTGELFF. CDR3 bases: TGTGCCAGCAGCTTAGGGGCGGGGGTGAACACCGGGGAGCTGTTTTTT. J is TRBJ2-2 and V is TRBV11-3; 7 positions match TRBD2. In germline, CDR1 is SGHNT, CDR2 YENEEA. V shed 1 base and J 1 base; nucleotides not matched to a gene: 3. The CDR3 contains 16 residues.

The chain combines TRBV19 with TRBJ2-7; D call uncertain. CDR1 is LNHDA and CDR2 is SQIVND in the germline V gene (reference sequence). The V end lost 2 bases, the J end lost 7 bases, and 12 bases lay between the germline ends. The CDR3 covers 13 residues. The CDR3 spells CASSIHPKGEQYF. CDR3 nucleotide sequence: TGTGCCAGTAGTATACACCCCAAAGGAGAGCAGTACTTC.

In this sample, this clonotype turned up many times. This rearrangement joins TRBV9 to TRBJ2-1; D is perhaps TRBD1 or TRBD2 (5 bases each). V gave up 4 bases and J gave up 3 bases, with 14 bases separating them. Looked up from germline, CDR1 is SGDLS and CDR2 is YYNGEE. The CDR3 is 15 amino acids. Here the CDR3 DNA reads TGTGCCAGCAGCCTCCGGGACCGAGACTACAATGAGCAGTTCTTC. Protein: CASSLRDRDYNEQFF.

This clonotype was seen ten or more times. CDR3 sequence reads: CASSGQGYTDTQYF. The CDR3 nucleotides are TGTGCCAGCAGCGGACAGGGTTACACAGATACGCAGTATTTT. This chain joins TRBV7-3 and TRBJ2-3, with 8 bases matching TRBD1. Per germline, CDR1 SGHTA and CDR2 FQGTGA. Trimming removed 5 bases from V and 2 bases from J; junction bases left unmatched: 3. The CDR3 runs 14 residues.

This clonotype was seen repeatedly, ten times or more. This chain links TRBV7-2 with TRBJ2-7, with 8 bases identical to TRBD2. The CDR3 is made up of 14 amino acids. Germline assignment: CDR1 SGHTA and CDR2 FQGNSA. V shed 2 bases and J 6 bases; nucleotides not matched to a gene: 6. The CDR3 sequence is CASSLRLATSEQYF. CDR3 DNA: TGTGCCAGCAGCTTAAGACTAGCGACATCCGAGCAGTACTTC.

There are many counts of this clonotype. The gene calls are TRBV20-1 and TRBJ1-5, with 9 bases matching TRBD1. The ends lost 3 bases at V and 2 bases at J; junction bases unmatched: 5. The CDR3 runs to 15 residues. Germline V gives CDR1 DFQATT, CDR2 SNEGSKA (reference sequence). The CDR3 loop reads CSASWTGAGNQPQHF. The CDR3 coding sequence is TGCAGTGCTAGCTGGACAGGGGCGGGCAATCAGCCCCAGCATTTT.

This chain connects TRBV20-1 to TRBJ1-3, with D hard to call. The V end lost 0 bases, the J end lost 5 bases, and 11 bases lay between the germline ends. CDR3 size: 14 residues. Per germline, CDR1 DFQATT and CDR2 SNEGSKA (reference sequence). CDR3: CSARDHPARNTIYF. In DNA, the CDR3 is TGCAGTGCTAGAGATCATCCGGCCCGAAACACCATATATTTT.

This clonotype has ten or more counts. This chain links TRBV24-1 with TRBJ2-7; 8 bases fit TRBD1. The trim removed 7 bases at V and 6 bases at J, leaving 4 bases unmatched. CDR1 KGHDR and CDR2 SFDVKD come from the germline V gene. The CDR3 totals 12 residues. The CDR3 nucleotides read TGTGCCACCAGGGGGACAGGAACCGAGCAGTACTTC. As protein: CATRGTGTEQYF.

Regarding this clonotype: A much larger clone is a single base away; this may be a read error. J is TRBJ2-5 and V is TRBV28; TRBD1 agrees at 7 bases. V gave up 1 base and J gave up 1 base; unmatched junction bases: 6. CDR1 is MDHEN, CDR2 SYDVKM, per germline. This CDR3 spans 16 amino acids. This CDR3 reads CASSLSPTGTQETQYF. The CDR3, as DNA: TGTGCCAGCAGTTTATCTCCGACAGGGACCCAAGAGACCCAGTACTTC.

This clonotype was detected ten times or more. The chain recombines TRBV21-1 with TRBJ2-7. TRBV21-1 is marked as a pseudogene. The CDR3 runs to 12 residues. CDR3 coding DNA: TGTGCCAGCAGCAAAGCGGGGAACGAGCAGTACTTC. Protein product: CASSKAGNEQYF.

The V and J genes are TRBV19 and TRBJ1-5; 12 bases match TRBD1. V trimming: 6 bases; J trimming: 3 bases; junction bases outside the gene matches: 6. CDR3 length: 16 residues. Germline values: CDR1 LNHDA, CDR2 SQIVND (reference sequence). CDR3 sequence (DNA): TGTGCCAGTAGATCGGGGGACAGGGGGCTCAATCAGCCCCAGCATTTT. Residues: CASRSGDRGLNQPQHF.

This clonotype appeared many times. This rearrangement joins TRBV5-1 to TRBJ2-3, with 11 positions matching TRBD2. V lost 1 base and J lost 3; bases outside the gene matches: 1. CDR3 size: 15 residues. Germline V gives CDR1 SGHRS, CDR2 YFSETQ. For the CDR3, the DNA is TGCGCCAGCAGCTTGTGGACTAGCGGGACAGATACGCAGTATTTT. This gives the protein CASSLWTSGTDTQYF.

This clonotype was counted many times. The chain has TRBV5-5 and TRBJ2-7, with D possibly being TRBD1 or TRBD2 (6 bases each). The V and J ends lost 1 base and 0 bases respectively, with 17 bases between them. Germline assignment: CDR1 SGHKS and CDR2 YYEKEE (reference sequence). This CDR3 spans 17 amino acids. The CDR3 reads CASSLSFGGQSSYEQYF. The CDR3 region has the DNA TGTGCCAGCAGCTTGAGTTTCGGGGGACAAAGCTCCTACGAGCAGTACTTC.

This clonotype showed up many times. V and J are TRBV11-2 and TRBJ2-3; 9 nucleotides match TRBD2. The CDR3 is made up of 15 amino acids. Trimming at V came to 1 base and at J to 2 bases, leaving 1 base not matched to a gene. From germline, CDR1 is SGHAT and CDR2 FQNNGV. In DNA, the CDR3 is TGTGCCAGCAGCTTAGGGACTAGCGCCACAGATACGCAGTATTTT. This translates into CASSLGTSATDTQYF.

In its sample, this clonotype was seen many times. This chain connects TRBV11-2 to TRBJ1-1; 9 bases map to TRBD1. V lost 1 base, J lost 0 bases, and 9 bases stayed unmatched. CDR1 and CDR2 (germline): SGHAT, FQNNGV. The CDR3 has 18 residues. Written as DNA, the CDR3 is TGTGCCAGCAGCTTAGTAGGTCCCGGGACAGGGATGAACACTGAAGCTTTCTTT. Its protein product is CASSLVGPGTGMNTEAFF.